A single sample is the source of the 12 T cell receptor beta chains below, sequenced in a study of human T cells and chemical hapten exposure (TCRdb year 2021). Library method: RACE. The sequencer was a NextSeq 500. Through fastp at Q25 and MiXCR, TCRdb rebuilt clones from the public reads, retaining in-frame beta chains. Each entry is one CDR3 protein sequence, shown with its most common DNA and genes. Present in this sample are about 120,000 distinct CDR3 sequences, approximately 11% of which were seen just once. The ten largest make up 2% to 2.5% of the sample. According to the study, the label for this sample's time point signals: patch test 3, about 24 weeks after DPC sensitization. The sample's treatment or condition label is to be understood as: therapeutic diphenylcyclopropenone sensitization with weekly scalp DPC. The sequenced sample was whole blood, obtained in connection with sensitization to the hapten diphenylcyclopropenone (DPC). The receptors were gathered from a woman aged 50 to 60 with alopecia areata. Some clones in this sample may be carry-over from other donors' samples.

V gene TRBV10-3 combines with J gene TRBJ1-4, with a weak D call TRBD1 (5 bases). The CDR3 consists of 13 residues. The germline V gene has CDR1 ENHRY and CDR2 SYGVKD. Trimming shortened V by 3 bases and J by 8 bases, and 10 bases separated the two germline ends. The CDR3 spells CAISDTGTEKLFF. The CDR3 coding sequence is TGTGCCATCAGTGATACCGGGACGGAAAAACTGTTTTTT.

This clonotype was recorded at least ten times. The chain joins TRBV29-1 to TRBJ2-6; 8 nucleotides match TRBD1. CDR1 SQVTM and CDR2 ANQGSEA come from the germline V gene. Germline trimming cut 5 bases from V and 0 bases from J; bases unmatched to any gene: 6. The CDR3 consists of 16 residues. The CDR3, as DNA: TGCAGCGTTCGGCAGGGGGCCCCCTCTGGGGCCAACGTCCTGACTTTC. It encodes CSVRQGAPSGANVLTF. The full variable domain, with the rest looked up from reference TRBV29-1 and TRBJ2-6, is SAVISQKPSRDICQRGTSLTIQCQVDSQVTMMFWYRQQPGQSLTLIATANQGSEATYESGFVIDKFPISRPNLTFSTLTVSNMSPEDSSIYLCSVRQGAPSGANVLTFGAGSRLTVL.

This clonotype was counted many times. The rearrangement uses TRBV23-1 and TRBJ2-3; TRBD2 is a possible D gene (5 bases). TRBV23-1 is assigned to the ORF class and has an uncertain function. Trimming took off 4 bases at V and 0 bases at J, with 14 bases between the two ends. The CDR3 totals 16 residues. The CDR3 loop is CASSRTGGGSTDTQYF. In DNA, the CDR3 is TGCGCCAGCAGTCGCACCGGTGGAGGAAGCACAGATACGCAGTATTTT.

This clonotype was seen only a few times. This chain joins TRBV28 and TRBJ1-1; D is unclear. Germline loops: CDR1 MDHEN, CDR2 SYDVKM. Between the trimmed V and J ends, which lost 7 bases and 3 bases, there was a span of 6 bases. The CDR3 runs to 11 residues. CDR3: CASIRYTEAFF. CDR3 bases: TGTGCCAGCATTAGATACACTGAAGCTTTCTTT.

The chain has TRBV2 and TRBJ1-5; unclear D gene. The germline V and J ends were trimmed by 2 bases and 5 bases, with 7 bases remaining between them. The CDR3 has 13 residues. Germline-derived CDR1 and CDR2 are SNHLY and FYNNEI. The CDR3 reads CASSELNYQPQHF. The CDR3 DNA follows: TGTGCCAGCAGTGAATTGAATTATCAGCCCCAGCATTTT.

V and J are TRBV20-1 and TRBJ2-1, with TRBD2 identical over 8 bases. J was trimmed by 6 bases and V by 0 bases; bases with no gene match: 7. The CDR3 has 15 residues. Germline V gene sequence: CDR1 DFQATT, CDR2 SNEGSKA (reference sequence). This chain's CDR3 is CSAREGTGGSNEQFF. CDR3 in DNA: TGCAGTGCTAGAGAAGGGACGGGGGGGTCCAATGAGCAGTTCTTC.

This clonotype has a handful of counts. The chain combines TRBV28 with TRBJ2-7, with 7 bases matching TRBD1. Trimming removed 6 bases from V and 6 bases from J; junction bases left unmatched: 5. The CDR3 runs 12 residues. CDR1 and CDR2 from the germline V gene are MDHEN and SYDVKM. CDR3 region: CASSWQGVEQYF. As DNA, the CDR3 is TGTGCCAGCAGCTGGCAGGGGGTCGAGCAGTACTTC.

The chain carries TRBV11-2 and TRBJ2-3; 8 bases are shared with TRBD1. The CDR3 has 15 amino acids. The germline gives CDR1 SGHAT, CDR2 FQNNGV. The J segment lost 3 bases and the V segment lost 3 bases, leaving 5 bases of the junction unmatched. CDR3 sequence: CASSLQGARTDTQYF. CDR3 sequence (DNA): TGTGCCAGCAGCTTGCAGGGGGCTCGGACAGATACGCAGTATTTT.

V is TRBV15 and J is TRBJ2-7; unclear D gene. Per the germline V gene, CDR1 is LNHNV and CDR2 is YYDKDF (reference sequence). V lost 5 bases to trimming and J lost 0 bases, with 14 bases between them. This CDR3 is built from 15 residues. The CDR3 loop reads CATSPGWRSSYEQYF. The CDR3 region has the DNA TGTGCCACCAGCCCTGGTTGGCGAAGCTCCTACGAGCAGTACTTC.

CDR3 nucleotide sequence: TGTGCCAGCAGTTTCCCCTCGGCCAATTCACCCCTCCACTTT. Translated, it gives CASSFPSANSPLHF. V usage is TRBV12-3 or TRBV12-4 and J usage is TRBJ1-6; unclear D gene. The length of the CDR3 is 14 residues. The ends were cut back, 3 bases at V and 7 bases at J, with 10 bases in the middle.

The V call is TRBV2, the J call TRBJ2-2; 14 nucleotides line up with TRBD2. The ends lost 9 bases at V and 5 bases at J; junction bases unmatched: 5. Germline CDR1 is SNHLY and CDR2 is FYNNEI. CDR3 length: 15 residues. The DNA for the CDR3 is TGTGCCAGACGCGGGACTAGCGGGAGAACCGGGGAGCTGTTTTTT. Protein sequence: CARRGTSGRTGELFF.

This clonotype was seen ten or more times. J is TRBJ2-5 and V is TRBV7-2; D may match TRBD1 or TRBD2 (5 bases each). Germline values: CDR1 SGHTA, CDR2 FQGNSA. V was clipped by 3 bases and J by 5 bases, with 7 bases between them. There are 12 residues in the CDR3. DNA for the CDR3: TGTGCCAGCAGCTTGAGGGGCGAGACCCAGTACTTC. This translates into CASSLRGETQYF.